Listed here are 8 T cell receptor beta chains from one sample, sequenced in a study. Adaptor-ligated barcode primers were used to amplify TRBV12-4/TRBJ1-2 clonotypes. One entry per CDR3 protein, called by TCRdb with MiXCR from the multiplex PCR reads. The sample consists of around 1,300 distinct CDR3 sequences, around 21% of them appearing once. Sequencing input: naive CD4+ T cells sorted from blood. The subset here: naive CD4+ T cells, CD4+CD45RA+CD25-. All receptors come from a female donor with breast cancer.

This chain links TRBV12-3 or TRBV12-4 with TRBJ1-2; D remains unclear. The CDR3 totals 15 residues. V lost 0 bases and J lost 8, with 16 bases in between. The CDR3 nucleotides are TGTGCCAGCAGTTTAGCGGGGAGTGGTCCTCGAGGCTACACCTTC. It is translated as CASSLAGSGPRGYTF.

By proportion, this clonotype is medium-sized (0.01 to 0.1%). The V call is TRBV12-3 or TRBV12-4, the J call TRBJ1-2; 10 bases are a match to TRBD1. V shed 0 bases, J shed 5 bases, and the junction held 9 bases outside the gene matches. The CDR3 runs to 17 residues. The CDR3 bases are TGTGCCAGCAGTTTAGCTACGCCGGGACAGGGGTATTATGGCTACACCTTC. Protein sequence: CASSLATPGQGYYGYTF.

This clonotype is classed as medium-sized (0.01 to 0.1%). The chain recombines TRBV12-3 or TRBV12-4 with TRBJ1-2; D is possibly TRBD1 (5 bases). The V gene lost 5 bases and the J gene lost 5 bases, with 6 bases spanning the gap. The CDR3 runs to 11 residues. The CDR3 coding sequence is TGTGCCAGCAGTACAGGTTATGGCTACACCTTC. This gives the protein CASSTGYGYTF.

This clonotype qualifies as medium-sized. The J gene is TRBJ1-2, the V gene TRBV12-3 or TRBV12-4; 8 positions agree with TRBD1. V lost 5 bases, J lost 5 bases, and 4 bases stayed unmatched. This CDR3 region has 13 residues. The chain's CDR3 is CASSLDRVYGYTF. The CDR3 nucleotides are TGTGCCAGCAGTCTGGACAGGGTATATGGCTACACCTTC.

This clonotype rates as medium-sized. The chain joins TRBV12-3 or TRBV12-4 to TRBJ1-2, with D perhaps matching TRBD1 (5 bases). The CDR3 has 13 residues. The V gene lost 6 bases and the J gene lost 3 bases, with 11 bases spanning the gap. CDR3 sequence reads: CASRVTGYYGYTF. The DNA of the CDR3 is TGTGCCAGCAGAGTAACAGGTTACTATGGCTACACCTTC.

This clonotype was counted between two and nine times. A much larger clone lies a single base off, so this may be a read error. It is likely a read error, because the conserved phenylalanine at the end of the CDR3 is missing. The chain couples TRBV12-3 or TRBV12-4 to TRBJ1-2; TRBD1 is a possible D gene (5 bases). V dropped 4 bases and J dropped 4 bases, with 7 bases sitting between them. This CDR3 contains 12 residues. The CDR3 protein is CASSSGFYGYTL. CDR3 coding DNA: TGTGCCAGCAGTTCAGGGTTCTATGGCTACACCCTC.

This clonotype ranks as medium-sized. This CDR3 is CASMTDYGYTF. CDR3 nucleotide sequence: TGTGCCAGCATGACAGATTATGGCTACACCTTC. The chain employs TRBV12-3 or TRBV12-4 and TRBJ1-2; tentative D call: TRBD1 (5 bases). Deletions cut 7 bases from V and 5 bases from J, with 8 bases between. The CDR3 is made up of 11 amino acids.

The gene calls are TRBV12-3 or TRBV12-4 and TRBJ1-2; D unclear. The CDR3 contains 15 residues. V lost 8 bases to trimming and J lost 1 base, with 17 bases between them. The CDR3 reads CASQARGQDNYGYTF. Here the CDR3 DNA reads TGTGCCAGCCAAGCGAGAGGGCAGGATAACTATGGCTACACCTTC.